This T cell receptor beta chain appears in the sequencing data of a study of T-cell memory formation after mild COVID-19. TCRdb reprocessed the 5' RACE reads via MiXCR and lists one record per CDR3 protein. In the table there are under 650,000 distinct CDR3 sequences, over 15% of which are singletons. Germline lookup yields CDR1 SGHAT and CDR2 FQDESV (reference sequence). The CDR3 sequence is 17 residues long. The junction had 11 bases not matched to a gene; V was cut back by 5 bases and J by 2 bases. The genes are TRBV11-1 and TRBJ2-3, with 9 bases aligning to TRBD1. The receptor's source is an adult woman who had mild COVID-19 (a few samples of this study predate the infection). Cell type and time point are not known. The sequencing sample was made of PBMCs or a T cell subset sorted from them (not recorded which). This CDR3 reads CASSASLDRGYTDTQYF. The CDR3 nucleotides are TGTGCCAGCAGCGCTTCCTTGGACAGGGGATACACAGATACGCAGTATTTT.